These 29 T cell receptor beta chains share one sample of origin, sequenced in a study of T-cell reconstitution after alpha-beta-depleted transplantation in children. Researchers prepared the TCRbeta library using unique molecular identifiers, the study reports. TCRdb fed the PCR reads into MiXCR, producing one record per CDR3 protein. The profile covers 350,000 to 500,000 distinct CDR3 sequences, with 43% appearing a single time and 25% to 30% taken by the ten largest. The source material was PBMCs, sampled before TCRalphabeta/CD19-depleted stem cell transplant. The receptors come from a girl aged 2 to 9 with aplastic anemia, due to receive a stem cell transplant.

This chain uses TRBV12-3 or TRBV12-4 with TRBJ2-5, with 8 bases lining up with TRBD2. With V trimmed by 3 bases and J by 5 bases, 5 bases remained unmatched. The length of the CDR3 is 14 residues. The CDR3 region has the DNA TGTGCCAGCAGTTTGGCTAGCGGGTCGGAGACCCAGTACTTC. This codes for CASSLASGSETQYF.

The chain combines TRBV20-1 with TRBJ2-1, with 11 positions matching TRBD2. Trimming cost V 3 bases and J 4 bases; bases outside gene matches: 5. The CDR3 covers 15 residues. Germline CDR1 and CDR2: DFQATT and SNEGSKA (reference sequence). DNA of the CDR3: TGCAGTGCTAGCGACGGGACTAGCGGTTACAATGAGCAGTTCTTC. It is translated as CSASDGTSGYNEQFF.

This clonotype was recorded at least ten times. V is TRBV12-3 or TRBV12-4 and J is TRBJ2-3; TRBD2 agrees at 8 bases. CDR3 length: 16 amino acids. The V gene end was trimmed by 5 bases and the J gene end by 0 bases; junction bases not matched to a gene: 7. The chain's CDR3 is CASSRHSSGSTDTQYF. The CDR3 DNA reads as TGTGCCAGCAGTCGGCATTCTAGCGGGAGCACAGATACGCAGTATTTT.

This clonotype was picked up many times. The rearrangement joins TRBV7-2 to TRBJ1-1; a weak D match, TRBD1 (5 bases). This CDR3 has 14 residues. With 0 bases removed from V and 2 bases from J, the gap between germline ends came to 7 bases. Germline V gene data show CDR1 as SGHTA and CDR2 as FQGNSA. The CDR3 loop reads CASSLAGANTEAFF. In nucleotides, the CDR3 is TGTGCCAGCAGCTTAGCTGGGGCTAACACTGAAGCTTTCTTT.

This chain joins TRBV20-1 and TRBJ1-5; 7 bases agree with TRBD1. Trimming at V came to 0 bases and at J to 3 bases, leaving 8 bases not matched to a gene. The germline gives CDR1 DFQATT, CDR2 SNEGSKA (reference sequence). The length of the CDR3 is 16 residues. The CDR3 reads CSARDRQGYLNQPQHF. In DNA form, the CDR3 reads TGCAGTGCTAGAGACCGACAGGGATACCTCAATCAGCCCCAGCATTTT.

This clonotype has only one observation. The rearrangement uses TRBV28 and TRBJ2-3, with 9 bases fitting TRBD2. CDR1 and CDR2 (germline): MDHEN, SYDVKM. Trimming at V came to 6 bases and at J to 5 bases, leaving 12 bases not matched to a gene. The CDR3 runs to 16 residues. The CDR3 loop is CASSPTLLRGGDTQYF. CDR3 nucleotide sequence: TGTGCCAGCAGCCCAACGTTGTTGCGGGGGGGAGATACGCAGTATTTT.

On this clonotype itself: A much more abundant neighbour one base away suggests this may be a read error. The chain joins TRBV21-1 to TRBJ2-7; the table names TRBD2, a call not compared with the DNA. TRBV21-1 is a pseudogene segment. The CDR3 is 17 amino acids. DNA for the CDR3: TGTGCCAGCGGTTGCCGACTAGCGGGAGGTTCATCCTACGAGCAGTACTTC. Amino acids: CASGCRLAGGSSYEQYF.

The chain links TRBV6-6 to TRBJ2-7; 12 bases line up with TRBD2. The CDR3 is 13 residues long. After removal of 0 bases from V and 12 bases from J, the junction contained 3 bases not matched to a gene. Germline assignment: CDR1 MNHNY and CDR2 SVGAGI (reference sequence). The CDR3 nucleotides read TGTGCCAGCAGTTACTCCGGGACTAGCGGGCGGTACTTC. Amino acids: CASSYSGTSGRYF.

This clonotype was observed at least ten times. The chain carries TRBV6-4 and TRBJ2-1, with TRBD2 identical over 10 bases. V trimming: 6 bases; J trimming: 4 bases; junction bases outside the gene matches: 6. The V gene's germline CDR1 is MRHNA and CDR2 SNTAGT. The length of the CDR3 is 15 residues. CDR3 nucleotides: TGTGCCAGCAGCCTTCTAGCGGGAGTATACAATGAGCAGTTCTTC. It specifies CASSLLAGVYNEQFF.

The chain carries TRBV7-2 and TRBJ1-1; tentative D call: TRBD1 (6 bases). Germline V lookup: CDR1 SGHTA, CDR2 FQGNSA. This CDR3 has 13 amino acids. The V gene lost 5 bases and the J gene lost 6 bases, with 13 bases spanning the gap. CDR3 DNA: TGTGCCAGCAGCCCTCAGGGGTTCGCTGAAGCTTTCTTT. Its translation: CASSPQGFAEAFF. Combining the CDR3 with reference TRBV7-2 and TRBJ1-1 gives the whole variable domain GAGVSQSPSNKVTEKGKDVELRCDPISGHTALYWYRQSLGQGLEFLIYFQGNSAPDKSGLPSDRFSAERTGGSVSTLTIQRTQQEDSAVYLCASSPQGFAEAFFGQGTRLTVV.

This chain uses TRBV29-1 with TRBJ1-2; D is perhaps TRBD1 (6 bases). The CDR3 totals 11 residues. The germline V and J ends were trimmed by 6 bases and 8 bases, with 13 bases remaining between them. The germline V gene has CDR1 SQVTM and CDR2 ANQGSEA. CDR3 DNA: TGCAGCGTCGAGGGGGTACGGGGCTACACCTTC. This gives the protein CSVEGVRGYTF.

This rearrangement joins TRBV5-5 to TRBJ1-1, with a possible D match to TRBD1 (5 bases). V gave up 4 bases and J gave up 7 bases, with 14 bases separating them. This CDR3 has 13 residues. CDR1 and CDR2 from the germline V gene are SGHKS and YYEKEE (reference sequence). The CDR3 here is CASSPTALGEAFF. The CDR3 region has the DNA TGTGCCAGCAGCCCGACAGCCCTGGGTGAAGCTTTCTTT.

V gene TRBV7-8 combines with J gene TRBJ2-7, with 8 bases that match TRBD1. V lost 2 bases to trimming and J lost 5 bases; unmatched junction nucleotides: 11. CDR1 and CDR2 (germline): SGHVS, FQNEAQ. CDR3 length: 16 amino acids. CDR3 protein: CASSLLATGDFNEQYF. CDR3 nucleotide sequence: TGTGCCAGCAGCTTACTCGCGACAGGGGATTTCAACGAGCAGTACTTC.

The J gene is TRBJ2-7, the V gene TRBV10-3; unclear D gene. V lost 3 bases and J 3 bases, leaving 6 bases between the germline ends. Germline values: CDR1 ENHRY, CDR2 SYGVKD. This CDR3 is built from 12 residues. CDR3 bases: TGTGCCATCAGTGATCGGAACTACGAGCAGTACTTC. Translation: CAISDRNYEQYF.

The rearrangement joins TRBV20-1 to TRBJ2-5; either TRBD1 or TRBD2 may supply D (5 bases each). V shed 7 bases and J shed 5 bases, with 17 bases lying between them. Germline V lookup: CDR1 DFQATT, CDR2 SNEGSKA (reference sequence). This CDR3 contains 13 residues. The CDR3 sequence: CSGERGWGETQYF. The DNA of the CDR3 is TGCAGTGGTGAACGGGGTTGGGGGGAGACCCAGTACTTC.

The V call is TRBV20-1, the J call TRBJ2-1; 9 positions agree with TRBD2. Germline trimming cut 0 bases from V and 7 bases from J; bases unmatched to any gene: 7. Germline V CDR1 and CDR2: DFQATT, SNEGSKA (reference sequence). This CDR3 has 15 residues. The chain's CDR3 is CSARELAGGRNEQFF. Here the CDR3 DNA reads TGCAGTGCTAGAGAGCTTGCGGGGGGGCGGAATGAGCAGTTCTTC.

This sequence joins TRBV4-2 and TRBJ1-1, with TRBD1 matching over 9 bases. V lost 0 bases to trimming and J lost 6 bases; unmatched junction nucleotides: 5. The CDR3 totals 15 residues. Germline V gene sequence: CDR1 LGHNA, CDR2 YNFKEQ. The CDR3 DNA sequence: TGTGCCAGCAGCCAAGAGGGACAGGGTCGGGCTGAAGCTTTCTTT. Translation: CASSQEGQGRAEAFF.

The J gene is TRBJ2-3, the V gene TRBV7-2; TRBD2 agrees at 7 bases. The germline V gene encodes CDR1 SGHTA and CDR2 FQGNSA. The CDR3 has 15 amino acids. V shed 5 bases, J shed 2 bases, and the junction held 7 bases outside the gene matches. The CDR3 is CASSPGGGYTDTQYF. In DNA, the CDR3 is TGTGCCAGCAGCCCTGGGGGGGGTTACACAGATACGCAGTATTTT.

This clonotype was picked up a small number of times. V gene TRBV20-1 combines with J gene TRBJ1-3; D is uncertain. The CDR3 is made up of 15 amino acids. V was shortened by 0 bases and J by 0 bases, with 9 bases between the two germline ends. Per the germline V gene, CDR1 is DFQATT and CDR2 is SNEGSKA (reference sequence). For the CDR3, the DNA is TGCAGTGCTAGAGATGGTACTAGCTCTGGAAACACCATATATTTT. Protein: CSARDGTSSGNTIYF.

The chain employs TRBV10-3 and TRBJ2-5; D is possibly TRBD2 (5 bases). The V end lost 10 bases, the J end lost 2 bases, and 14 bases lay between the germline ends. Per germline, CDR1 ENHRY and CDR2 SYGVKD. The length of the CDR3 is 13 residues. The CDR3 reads CATMDSGQETQYF. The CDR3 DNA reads TGTGCCACCATGGACTCCGGACAAGAGACCCAGTACTTC.

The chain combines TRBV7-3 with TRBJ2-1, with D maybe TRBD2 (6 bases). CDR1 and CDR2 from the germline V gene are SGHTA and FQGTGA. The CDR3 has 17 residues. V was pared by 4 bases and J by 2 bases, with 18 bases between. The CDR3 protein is CASSSGVAGITYNEQFF. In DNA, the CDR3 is TGTGCCAGCAGCTCGGGAGTTGCGGGAATCACCTACAATGAGCAGTTCTTC.

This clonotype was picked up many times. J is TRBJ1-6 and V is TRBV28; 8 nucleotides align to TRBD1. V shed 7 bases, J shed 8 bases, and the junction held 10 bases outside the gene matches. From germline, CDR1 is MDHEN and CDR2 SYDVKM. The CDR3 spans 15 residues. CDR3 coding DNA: TGTGCCAGCACCGAAGCGACAGGGGACTATTCACCCCTCCACTTT. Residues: CASTEATGDYSPLHF.

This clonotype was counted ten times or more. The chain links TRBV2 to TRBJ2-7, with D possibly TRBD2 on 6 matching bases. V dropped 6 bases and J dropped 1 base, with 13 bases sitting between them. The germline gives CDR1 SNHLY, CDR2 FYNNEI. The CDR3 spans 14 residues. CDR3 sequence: CASSGRDSSYEQYF. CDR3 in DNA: TGTGCCAGCAGCGGCCGGGACTCTTCCTACGAGCAGTACTTC.

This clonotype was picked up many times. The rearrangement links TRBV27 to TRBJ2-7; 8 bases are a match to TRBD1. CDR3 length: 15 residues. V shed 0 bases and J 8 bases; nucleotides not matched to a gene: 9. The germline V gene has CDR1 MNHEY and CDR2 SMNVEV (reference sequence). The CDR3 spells CASSLSQGAISKQYF. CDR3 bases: TGTGCCAGCAGTTTATCGCAGGGGGCTATATCGAAGCAGTACTTC.

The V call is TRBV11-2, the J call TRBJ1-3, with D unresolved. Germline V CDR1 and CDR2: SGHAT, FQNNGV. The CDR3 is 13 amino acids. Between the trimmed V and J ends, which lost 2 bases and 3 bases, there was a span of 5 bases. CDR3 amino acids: CASSLLRGNTIYF. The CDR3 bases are TGTGCCAGCAGCTTACTTCGTGGAAACACCATATATTTT. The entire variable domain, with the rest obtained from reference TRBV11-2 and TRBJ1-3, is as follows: EAGVAQSPRYKIIEKRQSVAFWCNPISGHATLYWYQQILGQGPKLLIQFQNNGVVDDSQLPKDRFSAERLKGVDSTLKIQPAKLEDSAVYLCASSLLRGNTIYFGEGSWLTVV.

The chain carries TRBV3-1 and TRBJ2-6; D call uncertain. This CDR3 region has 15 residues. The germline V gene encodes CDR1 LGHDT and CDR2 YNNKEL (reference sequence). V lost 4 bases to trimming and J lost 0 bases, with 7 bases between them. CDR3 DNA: TGTGCCAGCAGCCTCTCAAGCTCTGGGGCCAACGTCCTGACTTTC. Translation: CASSLSSSGANVLTF.

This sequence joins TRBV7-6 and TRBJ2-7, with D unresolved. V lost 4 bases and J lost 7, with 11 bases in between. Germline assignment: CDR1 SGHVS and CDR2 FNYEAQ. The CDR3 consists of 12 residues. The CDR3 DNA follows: TGTGCCAGCAGCTCGATATCGAGTGAGCAGTACTTC. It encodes CASSSISSEQYF.

CDR3 loop: CSATQLGTKETQYF. CDR3 nucleotide sequence: TGCAGTGCTACCCAGCTGGGAACCAAAGAGACCCAGTACTTC. This sequence joins TRBV20-1 and TRBJ2-5; D is unresolved. Germline V gene sequence: CDR1 DFQATT, CDR2 SNEGSKA (reference sequence). The CDR3 consists of 14 residues. Trimming removed 4 bases from V and 3 bases from J, with 15 bases in between.

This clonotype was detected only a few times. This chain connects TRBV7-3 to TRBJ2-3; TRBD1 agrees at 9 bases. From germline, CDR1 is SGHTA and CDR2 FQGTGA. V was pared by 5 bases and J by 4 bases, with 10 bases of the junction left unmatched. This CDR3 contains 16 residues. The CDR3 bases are TGTGCCAGCAGCCCCGGACAGGGGACGGCTGCAGATACGCAGTATTTT. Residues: CASSPGQGTAADTQYF. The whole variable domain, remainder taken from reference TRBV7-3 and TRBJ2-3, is GAGVSQTPSNKVTEKGKYVELRCDPISGHTALYWYRQSLGQGPEFLIYFQGTGAADDSGLPNDRFFAVRPEGSVSTLKIQRTERGDSAVYLCASSPGQGTAADTQYFGPGTRLTVL.